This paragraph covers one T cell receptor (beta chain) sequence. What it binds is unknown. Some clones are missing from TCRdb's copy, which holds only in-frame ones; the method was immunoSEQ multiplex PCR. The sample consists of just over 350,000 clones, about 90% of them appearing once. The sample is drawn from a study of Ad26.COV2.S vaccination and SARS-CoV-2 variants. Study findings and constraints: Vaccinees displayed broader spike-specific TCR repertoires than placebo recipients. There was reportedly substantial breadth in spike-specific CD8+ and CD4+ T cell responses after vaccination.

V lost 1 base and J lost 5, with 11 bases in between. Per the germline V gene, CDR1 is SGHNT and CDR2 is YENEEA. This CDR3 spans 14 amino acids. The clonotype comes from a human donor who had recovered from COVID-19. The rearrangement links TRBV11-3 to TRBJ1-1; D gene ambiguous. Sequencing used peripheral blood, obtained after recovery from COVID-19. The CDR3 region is CASSLGEGRTEAFF. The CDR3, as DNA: TGTGCCAGCAGCTTAGGGGAGGGTCGGACTGAAGCTTTCTTT.